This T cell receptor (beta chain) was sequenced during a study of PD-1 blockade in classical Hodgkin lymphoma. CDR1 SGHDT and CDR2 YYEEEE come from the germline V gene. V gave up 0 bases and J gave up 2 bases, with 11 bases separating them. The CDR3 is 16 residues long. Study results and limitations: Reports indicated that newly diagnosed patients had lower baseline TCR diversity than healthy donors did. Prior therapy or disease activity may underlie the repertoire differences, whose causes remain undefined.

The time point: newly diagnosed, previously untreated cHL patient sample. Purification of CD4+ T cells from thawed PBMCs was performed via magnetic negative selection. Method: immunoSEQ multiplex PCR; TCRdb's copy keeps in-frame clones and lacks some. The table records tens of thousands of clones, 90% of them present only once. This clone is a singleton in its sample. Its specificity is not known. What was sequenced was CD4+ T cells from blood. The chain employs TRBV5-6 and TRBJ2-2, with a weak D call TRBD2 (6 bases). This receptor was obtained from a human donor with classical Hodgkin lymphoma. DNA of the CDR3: TGTGCCAGCAGCTTGGACCGGGGGATTAACACCGGGGAGCTGTTTTTT. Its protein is CASSLDRGINTGELFF.